Following are 3 T cell receptor beta chains from one sample sequenced in a study of PD-1 blockade in classical Hodgkin lymphoma. The time point here: cycle 4 day 1 (C4D1), after six to seven weeks of nivolumab. In every patient, relapse followed autologous stem cell transplantation, while exposure to brentuximab vedotin differed. Sequencing used immunoSEQ multiplex PCR; TCRdb keeps in-frame clones, though not all of them. The sample includes some 93,000 clones, 75% to 85% of them seen just once. The sequences come from peripheral blood mononuclear cells (PBMCs), collected before the fourth cycle of nivolumab. The receptors here all came from a human donor with classical Hodgkin lymphoma.

The rearrangement joins TRBV6-1 to TRBJ2-5; the D gene is possibly TRBD1 (6 bases). CDR3 length equals 15 residues. Germline V gene lookup returns CDR1 MNHNS and CDR2 SASEGT. With 5 bases removed from V and 2 bases from J, the gap between germline ends came to 15 bases. In DNA, the CDR3 is TGTGCCAGCAGTCTTCGGGACAACTATCAAGAGACCCAGTACTTC. It yields the protein CASSLRDNYQETQYF.

The V call is TRBV19, the J call TRBJ1-5; 10 bases are a match to TRBD1. CDR1 is LNHDA, CDR2 SQIVND, per germline (reference sequence). The length of the CDR3 is 15 residues. Trimming cost V 7 bases and J 4 bases; bases outside gene matches: 7. The CDR3 DNA reads TGTGCCAGTAACTGGGACAGGGGTGGAAATCAGCCCCAGCATTTT. It encodes CASNWDRGGNQPQHF. The full variable domain, in which reference TRBV19 and TRBJ1-5 provide the parts outside the CDR3, is DGGITQSPKYLFRKEGQNVTLSCEQNLNHDAMYWYRQDPGQGLRLIYYSQIVNDFQKGDIAEGYSVSREKKESFPLTVTSAQKNPTAFYLCASNWDRGGNQPQHFGDGTRLSIL.

CDR3 coding DNA: TGTGCCAGCAGCTTAGGGGCGGGGACGCAGTATTTT. Protein: CASSLGAGTQYF. The V gene is TRBV7-6, the J gene TRBJ2-3; D possibly corresponds to TRBD2 (6 bases). This CDR3 is built from 12 residues. Trimming stripped 1 base from V and 9 bases from J, with 8 bases between. The germline V gene has CDR1 SGHVS and CDR2 FNYEAQ.